The clone carrying this T cell receptor beta chain was detected a few times. The antigen is undetermined. This sample was taken from a study of T cell repertoires in cytomegalovirus infection. In the study overall: The authors relied on CMV epitopes, both recently identified HLA-C-restricted and well-studied HLA-B-restricted. CMV infection plus the matching HLA type was flagged by public TCR beta signatures.

V lost 2 bases, J lost 8 bases, and 22 bases lay in between. Germline V gives CDR1 SGHNT, CDR2 YYREEE (reference sequence). This CDR3 has 16 residues. TCRdb passed the reads through MiXCR, listing each CDR3 protein once. The repertoire has roughly 920,000 distinct CDR3 sequences, approximately 31% of them found once; the top ten carry about 14%. Points from the study as a whole: Summed frequency of public TCR beta families distinguished CMV carriers with the relevant HLA. Clonotype analysis showed dominance of the ex vivo response by HLA-C-restricted CMV-specific TCR beta clonotypes.

The sequence came from a human donor in good health (CMV status not recorded). Some clones in this sample may be carry-over from other donors' samples. J is TRBJ1-2 and V is TRBV5-4, with a weak D call TRBD1 (5 bases). Sequenced here: cultured CD8+ T cells from PBMCs, sampled from culture after CMV antigen stimulation. This CDR3 is CASSLGAQGWGGGYTF. The CDR3 nucleotides are TGTGCCAGCAGCTTAGGGGCCCAGGGATGGGGAGGAGGCTACACCTTC.